This TCR beta chain was sequenced during a study of blood T cell repertoires in COVID-19. Across the whole study: Whether acute or convalescent, the COVID-19 samples came from the United States, Italy and Spain. From T cells, B-cell-depleted T cells, or PBMCs came the material, which was cDNA or gDNA.

Some clones are missing from TCRdb's copy, which holds only in-frame ones; the method was immunoSEQ multiplex PCR. There are 55,000 to 65,000 clones in the sample; around three quarters occur only once, and 3.2% lies in the top ten. V dropped 2 bases and J dropped 4 bases, with 7 bases sitting between them. The CDR3 runs to 13 residues. CDR1 and CDR2 (germline): KGHDR, SFDVKD. This clone appeared a few times. Sequencing input: peripheral blood. This clonotype was sampled from a man aged 60-69 years with acute or convalescent COVID-19. The rearrangement links TRBV24-1 to TRBJ1-1; D ambiguous. DNA of the CDR3: TGTGCCACCAGTGATTCGAGTTTCACTGAAGCTTTCTTT. As protein: CATSDSSFTEAFF.